Each of the 32 T cell receptor beta chains below was sequenced from the same sample in a study of CD8+CD57+ T cells in acquired aplastic anemia. CDR3 and TCR beta VDJ profiling relied on a genomic DNA template. TCRdb passed the reads through MiXCR, listing each CDR3 protein once. The sample lists about 210,000 distinct CDR3 sequences, around 60% occurring once. The sample comprised sorted CD4+, CD8+, or CD8+CD57+ T cells (not recorded which) from PBMCs. The receptor set was obtained from a human donor in good health.

The J gene is TRBJ1-2, the V gene TRBV10-2, with 8 bases identical to TRBD1. The CDR3 covers 13 residues. After removal of 3 bases from V and 11 bases from J, the junction contained 8 bases not matched to a gene. CDR1 and CDR2 from the germline V gene are WSHSY and SAAADI. The CDR3 loop reads CASSDSRTGMYTF. In DNA form, the CDR3 reads TGCGCCAGCAGTGATTCAAGGACAGGGATGTACACCTTC.

This clonotype was recorded many times. The chain joins TRBV29-1 to TRBJ2-3, with a tentative D call TRBD1 (6 bases). The V gene's germline CDR1 is SQVTM and CDR2 ANQGSEA. The CDR3 totals 13 residues. The V end lost 5 bases, the J end lost 1 base, and 10 bases lay between the germline ends. The CDR3 region has the DNA TGCAGCGTTCTTGGGACACGCACAGATACGCAGTATTTT. This sequence encodes CSVLGTRTDTQYF.

This clonotype has a count of ten or more. This chain joins TRBV7-6 and TRBJ2-1; 10 nucleotides match TRBD2. The V segment lost 5 bases and the J segment 8 bases; nucleotides outside the gene matches: 9. The CDR3 has 15 residues. CDR1 SGHVS and CDR2 FNYEAQ come from the germline V gene. CDR3 sequence: CASSPWASGSDEQFF. CDR3 nucleotides: TGTGCCAGCAGCCCGTGGGCTAGCGGGAGCGATGAGCAGTTCTTC.

The chain combines TRBV7-9 with TRBJ2-7, with TRBD2 identical over 8 bases. CDR3 length equals 15 residues. V gave up 0 bases and J gave up 4 bases; unmatched junction bases: 5. Germline V gene lookup returns CDR1 SEHNR and CDR2 FQNEAQ (reference sequence). In DNA form, the CDR3 reads TGTGCCAGCAGCTTAGCGTCGGGAGGGCAATACGAGCAGTACTTC. It encodes CASSLASGGQYEQYF.

The chain combines TRBV25-1 with TRBJ1-2; TRBD1 matches at 7 bases. The CDR3 spans 16 residues. Per germline, CDR1 MGHDK and CDR2 SYGVNS. V shed 4 bases, J shed 5 bases, and the junction held 13 bases outside the gene matches. The CDR3 DNA reads TGTGCCAGCAGTGGGGAGGGACCGGGACAGATATATGGCTACACCTTC. Residues: CASSGEGPGQIYGYTF.

For this clonotype: The junction and the germline gene differ at one end; a read error may be behind it. V gene TRBV20-1 combines with J gene TRBJ2-5; no clear D gene. The V gene's germline CDR1 is DFQATT and CDR2 SNEGSKA (reference sequence). The CDR3 contains 16 residues. The DNA for the CDR3 is TGCAGTGCCAGAGATTCCGGCGGCACCGTGCGGGAGACCCAGTACTTC. Protein sequence: CSARDSGGTVRETQYF.

Many counts were recorded for this clonotype. The J gene is TRBJ2-1, the V gene TRBV20-1; D is perhaps TRBD2 (5 bases). The CDR3 contains 15 residues. Germline V gene lookup returns CDR1 DFQATT and CDR2 SNEGSKA (reference sequence). V was clipped by 5 bases and J by 1 base, with 15 bases between them. The CDR3 loop is CSAPLPGISYNEQFF. CDR3 sequence (DNA): TGCAGTGCTCCGTTACCGGGGATTTCCTACAATGAGCAGTTCTTC.

This clonotype has a single count. The chain has TRBV11-3 and TRBJ2-3; 12 bases fit TRBD1. The J segment lost 5 bases and the V segment lost 5 bases, leaving 5 bases of the junction unmatched. The germline V gene has CDR1 SGHNT and CDR2 YENEEA. The CDR3 covers 15 residues. In nucleotides, the CDR3 is TGTGCCAGCAGCCCACGGGACAGGGGGCTAGATACGCAGTATTTT. Residues: CASSPRDRGLDTQYF.

This clonotype was detected many times. The chain couples TRBV14 to TRBJ1-2; 7 bases fit TRBD1. This CDR3 is built from 13 residues. CDR1 SGHDN and CDR2 FVKESK come from the germline V gene. J lost 3 bases, V lost 5 bases, and 3 bases had no gene match. The chain's CDR3 is CASSDREDYGYTF. As DNA, the CDR3 is TGTGCCAGCAGCGACAGGGAGGACTATGGCTACACCTTC.

Regarding this clonotype: The junction departs from germline at one end; a sequencing error may be responsible. The gene calls are TRBV24-1 and TRBJ2-2; TRBD2 is a possible D gene (6 bases). CDR1 KGHDR and CDR2 SFDVKD come from the germline V gene. The CDR3 consists of 14 residues. The chain's CDR3 is CATSDPALNGGLFF. As DNA, the CDR3 is TGTGCCACCAGTGATCCGGCCCTAAACGGGGGGCTGTTTTTT.

V and J are TRBV20-1 and TRBJ1-1; possible D gene TRBD1, 5 bases. CDR3 length: 14 amino acids. Between the trimmed V and J ends, which lost 5 bases and 0 bases, there was a span of 13 bases. Germline V gene lookup returns CDR1 DFQATT and CDR2 SNEGSKA (reference sequence). Written as DNA, the CDR3 is TGCAGTGCTTTGCCGGGACGGCTGAACACTGAAGCTTTCTTT. Protein product: CSALPGRLNTEAFF.

J is TRBJ1-1 and V is TRBV20-1, with D possibly matching TRBD1 (6 bases). V was shortened by 4 bases and J by 4 bases, with 19 bases between the two germline ends. The CDR3 is made up of 15 amino acids. Looked up from germline, CDR1 is DFQATT and CDR2 is SNEGSKA (reference sequence). The CDR3 nucleotides are TGCAGTGCTAACCCCCCCGGAGGGGGGCGCACTGAAGCTTTCTTT. Protein product: CSANPPGGGRTEAFF.

The chain couples TRBV20-1 to TRBJ2-5, with a tentative D call TRBD2 (5 bases). Germline lookup yields CDR1 DFQATT and CDR2 SNEGSKA (reference sequence). CDR3 size: 13 residues. V was shortened by 6 bases and J by 5 bases, with 16 bases between the two germline ends. CDR3 bases: TGCAGTGCAAAGCACCGGGAATGGGAGACCCAGTACTTC. Its translation is CSAKHREWETQYF.

Points on this clonotype: The junction and the germline gene differ at one end; a read error may be behind it. CDR3 amino acids: CASSRRGTGQLVDF. CDR3 in DNA: TGTGCCAGTAGTCGAAGGGGGACAGGGCAGTTGGTTGACTTC. The chain uses TRBV19 and TRBJ2-3; TRBD1 aligns across 9 bases. Germline V CDR1 and CDR2: LNHDA, SQIVND (reference sequence). CDR3 size: 14 residues.

This clonotype was found many times. The chain recombines TRBV3-1 with TRBJ2-2; 7 bases fit TRBD1. The germline CDR1 and CDR2 sequences are LGHDT and YNNKEL (reference sequence). The junction had 5 bases not matched to a gene; V was cut back by 4 bases and J by 0 bases. This CDR3 has 16 amino acids. CDR3 in DNA: TGTGCCAGCAGCCCAGGACAGGACACGAACACCGGGGAGCTGTTTTTT. Translating it yields CASSPGQDTNTGELFF.

The chain employs TRBV10-3 and TRBJ1-1, with unresolved D. Germline V gene sequence: CDR1 ENHRY, CDR2 SYGVKD. The CDR3 has 13 amino acids. Trimming pared 0 bases from V and 3 bases from J, leaving 5 bases between. The CDR3 region has the DNA TGTGCCATCAGTGAGTCCGGGGACACTGAAGCTTTCTTT. Its translation: CAISESGDTEAFF.

This clonotype has a handful of counts. This sequence joins TRBV6-2 or TRBV6-3 and TRBJ2-7, with TRBD2 matching 11 bases. The trim removed 3 bases at V and 6 bases at J, leaving 7 bases unmatched. CDR1 is MNHEY, CDR2 SVGEGT, per germline. CDR3 size: 15 residues. The CDR3 nucleotides are TGTGCCAGCAGTTATTCCACTAGCGGGGGAGTCGAGCAGTACTTC. The encoded protein is CASSYSTSGGVEQYF.

This clonotype was recorded at least ten times. V usage is TRBV11-1 and J usage is TRBJ2-2; D remains unclear. This CDR3 has 16 residues. V was pared by 2 bases and J by 3 bases, with 13 bases between. Per the germline V gene, CDR1 is SGHAT and CDR2 is FQDESV (reference sequence). The CDR3 spells CASSLWTRLYTGELFF. The CDR3 DNA is TGTGCCAGCAGCTTATGGACGAGACTTTACACCGGGGAGCTGTTTTTT.

J is TRBJ1-2 and V is TRBV24-1, with D uncertain. In germline, CDR1 is KGHDR, CDR2 SFDVKD. V was shortened by 9 bases and J by 4 bases, with 17 bases between the two germline ends. CDR3 length: 14 residues. The CDR3 spells CATSFATVSYGYTF. Here the CDR3 DNA reads TGTGCCACCTCTTTTGCGACGGTTAGCTATGGCTACACCTTC.

The J gene is TRBJ2-3, the V gene TRBV29-1, with TRBD2 matching over 7 bases. This CDR3 spans 15 amino acids. Germline V CDR1 and CDR2: SQVTM, ANQGSEA. J gave up 1 base and V 3 bases, and 7 bases lay outside the gene matches. In DNA, the CDR3 is TGCAGCGTTGATCCCTATGGGGGGGGCACAGATACGCAGTATTTT. It yields the protein CSVDPYGGGTDTQYF.

V gene TRBV25-1 combines with J gene TRBJ1-5, with D hard to call. The germline V gene has CDR1 MGHDK and CDR2 SYGVNS. The V end was cut by 3 bases, the J end by 3 bases, with 3 bases between. The CDR3 runs to 12 residues. In DNA, the CDR3 is TGTGCCAGCAGTGACTACAATCAGCCCCAGCATTTT. Translating gives CASSDYNQPQHF.

This clonotype was seen only a few times. The chain joins TRBV20-1 to TRBJ2-7; a weak D match, TRBD1 (5 bases). Trimming shortened V by 7 bases and J by 5 bases, and 15 bases separated the two germline ends. CDR3 size: 12 residues. Germline V CDR1 and CDR2: DFQATT, SNEGSKA (reference sequence). The chain's CDR3 is CSVGQGGDEQYF. CDR3 coding DNA: TGCAGTGTTGGGCAGGGCGGCGACGAGCAGTACTTC.

The V call is TRBV14, the J call TRBJ2-1; the match to TRBD2 covers 8 bases. From germline, CDR1 is SGHDN and CDR2 FVKESK. The V segment lost 4 bases and the J segment 9 bases; nucleotides outside the gene matches: 8. The CDR3 has 14 residues. The CDR3 DNA is TGTGCCAGCAGCCCTTGGACTAGCCGTGGTGAGCAGTTCTTC. Translating gives CASSPWTSRGEQFF. The whole variable domain, remainder taken from reference TRBV14 and TRBJ2-1, is EAGVTQFPSHSVIEKGQTVTLRCDPISGHDNLYWYRRVMGKEIKFLLHFVKESKQDESGMPNNRFLAERTGGTYSTLKVQPAELEDSGVYFCASSPWTSRGEQFFGPGTRLTVL.

Ten or more counts support this clonotype. The CDR3 nucleotides are TGTGCCAGCAGTTACGGACCTAACACTGAAGCTTTCTTT. Its translation: CASSYGPNTEAFF. V usage is TRBV6-2 or TRBV6-3 and J usage is TRBJ1-1; D is ambiguous. The V gene lost 2 bases and the J gene lost 2 bases, with 6 bases spanning the gap. This CDR3 comprises 13 residues. CDR1 and CDR2 (germline): MNHEY, SVGEGT.

The chain carries TRBV15 and TRBJ1-4, with TRBD1 identical over 8 bases. The germline gives CDR1 LNHNV, CDR2 YYDKDF (reference sequence). Trimming took 5 bases from V and 2 from J; bases not matched to a gene: 4. The CDR3 is 15 amino acids. DNA of the CDR3: TGTGCCACCAGCCCCCGGACAGGGACTAATGAAAAACTGTTTTTT. This codes for CATSPRTGTNEKLFF. The whole variable domain, filled in from reference TRBV15 and TRBJ1-4, reads DAMVIQNPRYQVTQFGKPVTLSCSQTLNHNVMYWYQQKSSQAPKLLFHYYDKDFNNEADTPDNFQSRRPNTSFCFLDIRSPGLGDTAMYLCATSPRTGTNEKLFFGSGTQLSVL.

The chain couples TRBV20-1 to TRBJ2-3; 8 bases match TRBD2. CDR1 and CDR2 (germline): DFQATT, SNEGSKA (reference sequence). J gave up 2 bases and V 5 bases, and 12 bases lay outside the gene matches. The CDR3 has 16 amino acids. The DNA for the CDR3 is TGCAGTGCTTTCGACATCGGGGGGGGGGACACAGATACGCAGTATTTT. Amino acid sequence: CSAFDIGGGDTDTQYF.

The rearrangement joins TRBV20-1 to TRBJ2-7, with no clear D. The J call may be mistaken, given a closer DNA end match to TRBJ2-1. The CDR3 consists of 11 residues. The V gene's germline CDR1 is DFQATT and CDR2 SNEGSKA (reference sequence). The CDR3 reads CSAPLGFEQFF. In DNA form, the CDR3 reads TGCAGTGCTCCCCTGGGGTTCGAGCAGTTCTTC.

In regard to this clonotype: Mismatch with germline at one junction end may stem from a read error. The V and J genes are TRBV10-3 and TRBJ2-5; no clear D gene. The CDR3 runs 13 residues. The germline gives CDR1 ENHRY, CDR2 SYGVKD. The CDR3 DNA follows: TGTGCCAGCAGTACGGACCGTTGGGAGACCCAGTACTTC. Its protein is CASSTDRWETQYF.

The rearrangement uses TRBV19 and TRBJ2-5, with D possibly being TRBD1 (5 bases). Germline lookup yields CDR1 LNHDA and CDR2 SQIVND (reference sequence). V was shortened by 10 bases and J by 4 bases, with 10 bases between the two germline ends. The CDR3 loop spans 11 amino acids. As DNA, the CDR3 is TGTGCCACTCAGGGCAGAGAGACCCAGTACTTC. As protein: CATQGRETQYF.

The chain joins TRBV12-3 or TRBV12-4 to TRBJ2-7, with TRBD1 matching over 8 bases. The trim removed 6 bases at V and 7 bases at J, leaving 8 bases unmatched. This CDR3 is 13 amino acids long. The CDR3 region is CASRGQVVFEQYF. The CDR3 DNA reads as TGTGCCAGCAGGGGACAGGTGGTTTTTGAGCAGTACTTC.

The chain joins TRBV24-1 to TRBJ2-1, with 8 nucleotides matching TRBD2. The CDR3 is 15 residues long. Germline CDR1 is KGHDR and CDR2 is SFDVKD. V lost 9 bases to trimming and J lost 2 bases; unmatched junction nucleotides: 8. The CDR3: CATSAGGLTYNEQFF. The CDR3 nucleotides are TGTGCCACCTCCGCGGGGGGCCTAACCTACAATGAGCAGTTCTTC.

The V gene is TRBV20-1, the J gene TRBJ2-1; D not resolved. The germline V gene has CDR1 DFQATT and CDR2 SNEGSKA (reference sequence). The V gene lost 2 bases and the J gene lost 6 bases, with 5 bases spanning the gap. This CDR3 has 11 amino acids. The CDR3 nucleotides are TGCAGTGCTAGAAGAGCCAATGAGCAGTTCTTC. Its translation is CSARRANEQFF.